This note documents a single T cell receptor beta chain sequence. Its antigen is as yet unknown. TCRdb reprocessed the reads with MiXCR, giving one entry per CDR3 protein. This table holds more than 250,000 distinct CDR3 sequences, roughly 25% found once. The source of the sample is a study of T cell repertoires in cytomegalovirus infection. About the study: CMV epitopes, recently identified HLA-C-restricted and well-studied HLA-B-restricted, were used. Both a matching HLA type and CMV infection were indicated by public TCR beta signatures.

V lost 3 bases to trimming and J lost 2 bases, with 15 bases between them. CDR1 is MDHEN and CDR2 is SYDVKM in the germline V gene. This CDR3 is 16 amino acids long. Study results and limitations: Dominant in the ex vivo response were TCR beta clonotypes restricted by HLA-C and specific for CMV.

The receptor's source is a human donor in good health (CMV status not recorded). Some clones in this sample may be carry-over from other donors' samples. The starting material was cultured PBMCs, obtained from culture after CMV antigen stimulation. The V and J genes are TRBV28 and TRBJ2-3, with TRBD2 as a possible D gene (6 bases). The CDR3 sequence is CASSFPAGGFTDTQYF. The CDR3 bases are TGTGCCAGCAGTTTCCCCGCTGGGGGGTTCACAGATACGCAGTATTTT.